The clone carrying this T cell receptor (beta chain) was observed a few times. As yet, its antigen is unknown. The data stem from a study of vaccination and CD4 T cells after COVID-19. Overall study context: Of the convalescent patients, who were SARS-CoV-2 positive by nasal swab PCR, about 10 had mild and one severe disease.

The V end was cut by 6 bases, the J end by 4 bases, with 18 bases between. Germline values: CDR1 SGHTA, CDR2 FQGTGA. This CDR3 has 15 residues. The treatment: roughly ten-day PBMC culture with coronavirus spike peptide pools or control peptides (ViraFEST assay). Sequencing of the DNA from cultured CD4+ T cells was carried out with the Oncomine TCR Beta short-read assay. One entry per CDR3 protein results from TCRdb running MiXCR on the PCR reads. The data show approximately 12,000 distinct CDR3 sequences, roughly 68% seen once. Material: CD4+ T cells from blood, cultured in vitro, obtained before SARS-CoV-2 vaccination. This receptor was obtained from a human donor who had recovered from COVID-19. The chain combines TRBV7-3 with TRBJ2-5, with D possibly TRBD1 on 8 matching bases. The CDR3 spells CASSTQGGTGETQYF. The CDR3 DNA reads as TGTGCCAGCAGTACACAGGGGGGGACCGGAGAGACCCAGTACTTC.